This T cell receptor (beta chain) is drawn from a study of blood T cell repertoires in COVID-19. Repertoires were generated with immunoSEQ multiplex PCR, while TCRdb's copy carries only in-frame clones and drops some. The profile covers 350,000 to 450,000 clones, with approximately 90% appearing a single time and about 0.83% taken by the ten largest. Trimming cost V 2 bases and J 5 bases, with 13 bases left between them. The CDR3 extends over 15 amino acids. CDR1 and CDR2 (germline): SNHLY, FYNNEI. The V and J genes are TRBV2 and TRBJ1-5, with D possibly matching TRBD1 (6 bases). This TCR was sampled from a woman aged 40-49 years who had been exposed to COVID-19. The sample consisted of PBMCs or T cells enriched from blood (not recorded which). The DNA of the CDR3 is TGTGCCAGCAGTGAACGGGACATCCCGCATCAGCCCCAGCATTTT. It codes for CASSERDIPHQPQHF.